The rows below give T cell receptor beta chains drawn from one sample of a study of Ad26.COV2.S vaccination and SARS-CoV-2 variants. Sequencing used immunoSEQ multiplex PCR; TCRdb keeps in-frame clones, though not all of them. The sample has approximately 300,000 clones, around 84% seen once; the top ten hold around 1.9%. The sample here was peripheral blood, taken in a trial of Ad26.COV2.S vaccine versus placebo. The receptors originated from a person between 18 and 59 years old who received the Ad26.COV2.S COVID-19 vaccine or a placebo. Each CDR3 is given with its conserved first and last residue. Fields, in order: V gene, clone size, J gene, D gene, CDR3 DNA, CDR3 protein. The D gene is left open where the match is weak. Not every row has a clone size; where given, it reads once, few, many or a size class.

TRBV3-1/TRBV3-2	-	TRBJ1-2	TRBD1	TGTGCCAGCACCCCGGGACAGACCTATGGCTACACCTTC	CASTPGQTYGYTF
TRBV10-1	-	TRBJ2-7	-	TGCGCCAGCAGTTCCTCGACCGGGGCCTCCTACGAGCAGTACTTC	CASSSSTGASYEQYF
TRBV6-2/TRBV6-3	-	TRBJ2-7	-	TGTGCCAGCAGTTACTCGAGACCCGGTTTTACCTACGAGCAGTACTTC	CASSYSRPGFTYEQYF
TRBV25-1	-	TRBJ2-7	-	TGTGCCAGCAGTGAAGGTCTCGAGCAGTACTTC	CASSEGLEQYF
TRBV7-6	-	TRBJ1-2	TRBD1	TGTGCCAGCAGCCCAACGGACAGGGTTAACTATGGCTACACCTTC	CASSPTDRVNYGYTF
TRBV7-3	once	TRBJ1-4	-	TGTGCCAGCAGCCCCGACAGGCCCGGGCAGTATGAAAAACTGTTTTTT	CASSPDRPGQYEKLFF
TRBV5-6	-	TRBJ1-2	-	TGTGCCAGCAGCTCCGGTGACAGGACTTATGGCTACACCTTC	CASSSGDRTYGYTF
TRBV7-9	-	TRBJ2-2	TRBD1	TGTGCCAGCAGCCCTACCGGGACAGGGCCTACCGGGGAGCTGTTTTTT	CASSPTGTGPTGELFF
TRBV2	-	TRBJ2-2	-	TGTGCCAGCAGTGCCATAGGACTGACGAACACCGGGGAGCTGTTTTTT	CASSAIGLTNTGELFF
TRBV10-1	few	TRBJ2-1	-	TGCGCCAGCAGTCGACAGGCTCCCTACAATGAGCAGTTCTTC	CASSRQAPYNEQFF
TRBV10-2	-	TRBJ1-5	-	TGCGCCAGCAGTGACAAGGGGAGCAATCAGCCCCAGCATTTT	CASSDKGSNQPQHF
TRBV13	-	TRBJ1-1	-	TGTGCCAGCAGCTTTAGGGGGGCAGGGCCGACCACTGAAGCTTTCTTT	CASSFRGAGPTTEAFF
TRBV11-3	-	TRBJ2-3	-	TGTGCCAGCAGCTTACTCCCAGATACGCAGTATTTT	CASSLLPDTQYF
TRBV7-2	-	TRBJ2-2	-	TGTGCCAGCAGCTTAGTATTTACTGCTGCGAACACCGGGGAGCTGTTTTTT	CASSLVFTAANTGELFF
TRBV6-1	once	TRBJ1-6	-	TGTGCCAGCAGTGAAAGGAGGGGGGAGAGGTCACCCCTCCACTTT	CASSERRGERSPLHF
TRBV5-8	-	TRBJ2-5	TRBD1	TGTGCCAGCAGCCCGGGACAGATCCAAGAGACCCAGTACTTC	CASSPGQIQETQYF
TRBV7-2	-	TRBJ2-5	TRBD2	TGTGCCAGCAGCTTAGCGCCGGGGGGACTAAAAGAGACCCAGTACTTC	CASSLAPGGLKETQYF
TRBV30	-	TRBJ2-3	-	TGTGCCTGGAGCCTACCTCGAAATAGCTGGGATACGCAGTATTTT	CAWSLPRNSWDTQYF
TRBV5-1	-	TRBJ2-1	-	TGCGCCAGCAGCTTACAGGGTGGAGGTGAGCAGTTCTTC	CASSLQGGGEQFF
TRBV9	-	TRBJ2-7	-	TGTGCCAGCAGCGTAGGTCCCAATAGTAACTACGAGCAGTACTTC	CASSVGPNSNYEQYF
TRBV6-5	-	TRBJ2-7	-	TGTGCCAGCAATATTAATTCCAAGAGCTCCTACGAGCAGTACTTC	CASNINSKSSYEQYF
TRBV9	-	TRBJ2-1	-	TGTGCCAGCAGCCCCCCCACAGGGACCGGGGGCCGCAATGAGCAGTTCTTC	CASSPPTGTGGRNEQFF
TRBV27	-	TRBJ1-1	-	TGTGCCAGCAGTTTACTGGGCAGCCTGAACACTGAAGCTTTCTTT	CASSLLGSLNTEAFF
TRBV28	-	TRBJ2-7	TRBD1	TGTGCCAGCAGTCGACCCCAGGGGGCCCACTACGAGCAGTACTTC	CASSRPQGAHYEQYF
TRBV6-5	-	TRBJ2-7	-	TGTGCCAGCAGTTACTCGATAGTAAGGCCTGAGCAGTACTTC	CASSYSIVRPEQYF
TRBV3-1/TRBV3-2	-	TRBJ2-2	-	TGTGCCAGCAGCCAAGTTGTAGGGGCCGGGGAGCTGTTTTTT	CASSQVVGAGELFF
TRBV7-9	few	TRBJ1-2	-	TGTGCCAGCAGCGTCGGGACGGAAATCTATGGCTACACCTTC	CASSVGTEIYGYTF
TRBV18	few	TRBJ2-7	-	TGTGCCAGCTCAGCAAGGACTGAGAAAAACGAGCAGTACTTC	CASSARTEKNEQYF
TRBV6-2/TRBV6-3	-	TRBJ1-1	TRBD1	TGTGCCAGCAGTTACCGGGACAGGTGGCCCGAAGCTTTCTTT	CASSYRDRWPEAFF
TRBV4-2	-	TRBJ1-4	-	TGTGCCAGCGGGGTCCAACGGGGGCAGGGTGAAAAACTGTTTTTT	CASGVQRGQGEKLFF
TRBV6-6	-	TRBJ2-2	-	TGTGCCAGCCTATCAAGCCTGAACACCGGGGAGCTGTTTTTT	CASLSSLNTGELFF
TRBV2	-	TRBJ2-5	TRBD2	TGTGCCAGCAGACTACTAGCGGGGGCACGAGAGACCCAGTACTTC	CASRLLAGARETQYF
TRBV7-2	-	TRBJ2-2	-	TGTGCCAGCAGCTTCACCCTAGTATTGGGCACCGGGGAGCTGTTTTTT	CASSFTLVLGTGELFF
TRBV11-2	-	TRBJ2-1	-	TGTGCCAGCAGCTTCCTTGGGGGGGCGTACAATGAGCAGTTCTTC	CASSFLGGAYNEQFF
TRBV18	-	TRBJ2-2	TRBD2	TGTGCCAGCTCACCTGCTCTAGCGGACGCCGGGGAGCTGTTTTTT	CASSPALADAGELFF
TRBV19	-	TRBJ1-4	TRBD1	TGTGCCAGTAGTATAGAAGGACAGGCGGGAGAAAAACTGTTTTTT	CASSIEGQAGEKLFF
TRBV6-2/TRBV6-3	-	TRBJ1-2	-	TGTGCCAGCAGTCCCGGGAGGGGCTACACCTTC	CASSPGRGYTF
TRBV13	-	TRBJ1-3	TRBD1	TGTGCCAGCAGCGCCAGGACAGGGCCCACTGGAAACACCATATATTTT	CASSARTGPTGNTIYF
TRBV3-1/TRBV3-2	-	TRBJ2-2	TRBD2	TGTGCCAGCAGCCAACTAGCGGGGGGCCACACCGGGGAGCTGTTTTTT	CASSQLAGGHTGELFF
TRBV7-2	-	TRBJ2-1	TRBD1	TGTGCCAGCAGAGCAAACAGGGGGCAATACTCCTACAATGAGCAGTTCTTC	CASRANRGQYSYNEQFF
TRBV29-1	-	TRBJ2-5	-	TGCAGCGCCTCTTTTTCCAGGGCAGAGACCCAGTACTTC	CSASFSRAETQYF
TRBV6-1	few	TRBJ1-5	-	TGTGCCAGCAGTGACGGGGCGTATAGTGGTTCCCAGCATTTT	CASSDGAYSGSQHF